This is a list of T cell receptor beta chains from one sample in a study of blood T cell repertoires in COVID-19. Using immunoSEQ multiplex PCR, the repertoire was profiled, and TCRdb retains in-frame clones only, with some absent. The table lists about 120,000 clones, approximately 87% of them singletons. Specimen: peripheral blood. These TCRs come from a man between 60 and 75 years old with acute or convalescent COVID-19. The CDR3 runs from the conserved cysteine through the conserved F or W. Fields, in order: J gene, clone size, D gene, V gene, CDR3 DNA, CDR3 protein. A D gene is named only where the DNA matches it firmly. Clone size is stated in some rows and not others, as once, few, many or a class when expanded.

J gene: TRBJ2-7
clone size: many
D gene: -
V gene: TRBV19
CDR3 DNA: TGTGCCAGTATCGGCGGGTCTACCTACGAGCAGTACTTC
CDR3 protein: CASIGGSTYEQYF

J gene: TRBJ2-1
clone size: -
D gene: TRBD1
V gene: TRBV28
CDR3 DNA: TGTGCCAGCAGTTATCCGGGACAGGGGGTATACAATGAGCAGTTCTTC
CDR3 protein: CASSYPGQGVYNEQFF

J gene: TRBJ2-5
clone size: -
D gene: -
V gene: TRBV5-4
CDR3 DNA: TGTGCCAGCTACATTCAGGGCGCTCAAGAGACCCAGTACTTC
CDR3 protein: CASYIQGAQETQYF

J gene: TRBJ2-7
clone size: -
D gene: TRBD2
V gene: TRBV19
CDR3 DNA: TGTGCCAGTAGTGTACTAGCGGGAGGGTCCTACGAGCAGTACTTC
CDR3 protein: CASSVLAGGSYEQYF

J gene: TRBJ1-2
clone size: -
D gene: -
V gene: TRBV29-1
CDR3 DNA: TGCAGCGTTGACCGGGGGGAACATGGCTACACCTTC
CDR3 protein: CSVDRGEHGYTF

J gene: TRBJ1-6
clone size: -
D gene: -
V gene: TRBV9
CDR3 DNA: TGTGCCAGCAGCGTAGGCGGTTCACCCCTCCACTTT
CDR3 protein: CASSVGGSPLHF

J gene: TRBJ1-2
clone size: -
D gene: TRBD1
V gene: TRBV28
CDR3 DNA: TGTGCCAGCAGTTTCTCCGGGACAGGGAGCTATGGCTACACCTTC
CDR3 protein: CASSFSGTGSYGYTF

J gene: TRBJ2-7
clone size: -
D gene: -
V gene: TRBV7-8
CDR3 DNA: TGTGCCAGCAGCCCCAGGAGGTTGACGGCCTCCTACGAGCAGTACTTC
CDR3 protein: CASSPRRLTASYEQYF

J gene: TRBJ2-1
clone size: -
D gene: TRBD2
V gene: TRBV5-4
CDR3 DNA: TGTGCCAGCTGGCGGGAGTACCCCTCCTACAATGAGCAGTTCTTC
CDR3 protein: CASWREYPSYNEQFF

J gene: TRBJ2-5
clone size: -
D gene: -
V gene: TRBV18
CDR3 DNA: TGTGCCAGCTCACCACCGGGGGCCCAAGAGACCCAGTACTTC
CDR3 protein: CASSPPGAQETQYF

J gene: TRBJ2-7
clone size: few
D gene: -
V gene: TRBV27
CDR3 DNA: TGTGCCAGCAGTTTATCGATTAGTGGGGCCTTCTACGAGCAGTACTTC
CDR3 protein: CASSLSISGAFYEQYF

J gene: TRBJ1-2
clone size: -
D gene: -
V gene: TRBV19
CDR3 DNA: TGTGCCAGTAGTCCAGATCCCCAGGGAGGCGGCTACACCTTC
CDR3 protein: CASSPDPQGGGYTF

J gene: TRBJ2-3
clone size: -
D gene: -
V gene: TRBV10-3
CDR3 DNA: TGTGCCATCAGAGCCGCTTGGGCAGGGGTAACAGATACGCAGTATTTT
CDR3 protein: CAIRAAWAGVTDTQYF

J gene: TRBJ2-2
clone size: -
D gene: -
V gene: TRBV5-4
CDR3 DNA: TGTGCCAGCAGCTTAGGCAGCCCAGGCTACACCGGGGAGCTGTTTTTT
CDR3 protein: CASSLGSPGYTGELFF